These 21 T cell receptor beta chains share one sample of origin, sequenced in a study of cytomegalovirus exposure and HLA in healthy donors (dated by TCRdb to about 2017). The library was generated by the immunoSEQ multiplex PCR assay. For the multiplex PCR, a mixture combining 60 forward primers for TCR Vbeta segments and 13 reverse primers for TCR Jbeta segments was used. This immuneACCESS table, as held by TCRdb, lists in-frame sequences with V and J called but not all clones. Of the missing ones, under half trace to an unresolved V gene in checked studies; the others have no known cause. This sample is represented by about 78,000 clones; approximately 77% of them were singletons. The ten largest make up around 10% of the sample. The sequenced material came from PBMCs. All receptors derive from a middle-aged woman in good health and CMV-seropositive.

The rearrangement links TRBV6-5 to TRBJ1-5, with TRBD1 as a possible D gene (6 bases). The CDR3 sequence is 13 residues long. Germline CDR1 MNHEY, CDR2 SVGAGI. Trimming removed 6 bases from V and 7 bases from J, with 13 bases in between. CDR3 in DNA: TGTGCCAGCAGCCCCGACAGGAGCCAGCCCCAGCATTTT. Protein product: CASSPDRSQPQHF.

The V gene is TRBV5-1, the J gene TRBJ2-3; tentatively, D is TRBD2 (5 bases). Trimming removed 4 bases at V and 10 bases at J, with 13 bases between. The length of the CDR3 is 12 residues. From germline, CDR1 is SGHRS and CDR2 YFSETQ. CDR3 sequence reads: CASSPQGSAQYF. DNA for the CDR3: TGCGCCAGCAGCCCTCAAGGGAGTGCGCAGTATTTT.

The rearrangement uses TRBV30 and TRBJ2-5; TRBD1 matches 8 bases. Per the germline V gene, CDR1 is GTSNPN and CDR2 is SVGIG (reference sequence). This CDR3 comprises 14 residues. V lost 2 bases and J lost 5; bases outside the gene matches: 7. The CDR3 region has the DNA TGTGCCTGGAGTTGGGCAGGGGGCATCGAGACCCAGTACTTC. It is translated as CAWSWAGGIETQYF.

The CDR3 sequence is CASTPQGIAGELFF. CDR3 DNA: TGTGCCAGCACCCCGCAGGGAATCGCCGGGGAGCTGTTTTTT. The chain carries TRBV6-1 and TRBJ2-2, with D tentatively TRBD1 (5 bases). The germline gives CDR1 MNHNS, CDR2 SASEGT. The germline V and J ends were trimmed by 7 bases and 6 bases, with 15 bases remaining between them. CDR3 length equals 14 residues.

The V gene is TRBV5-4, the J gene TRBJ2-1; 7 bases line up with TRBD1. This CDR3 contains 15 residues. V was clipped by 4 bases and J by 5 bases; unmatched bases: 9. Germline V CDR1 and CDR2: SGHNT, YYREEE (reference sequence). The CDR3 loop is CASSLQGHQNNEQFF. The DNA for the CDR3 is TGTGCCAGCAGCCTACAGGGGCATCAGAACAATGAGCAGTTCTTC.

V gene TRBV6-1 combines with J gene TRBJ2-1; TRBD2 aligns across 8 bases. This CDR3 is built from 15 residues. CDR1 MNHNS and CDR2 SASEGT come from the germline V gene. Trimming removed 3 bases from V and 10 bases from J; junction bases left unmatched: 11. CDR3 coding DNA: TGTGCCAGCAGTGAGCCTTCTACTAGCGGAAAAGAGCAGTTCTTC. It encodes CASSEPSTSGKEQFF.

This clone was seen only a few times. The rearrangement joins TRBV2 to TRBJ2-5; 12 nucleotides match TRBD2. V trimming: 6 bases; J trimming: 5 bases; junction bases outside the gene matches: 10. There are 16 residues in the CDR3. Looked up from germline, CDR1 is SNHLY and CDR2 is FYNNEI. The CDR3 coding sequence is TGTGCCAGCAGATTGACTAGCGGGAGTCTTGGGGAGACCCAGTACTTC. Protein sequence: CASRLTSGSLGETQYF.

The V call is TRBV28, the J call TRBJ1-4, with 7 bases matching TRBD1. In germline, CDR1 is MDHEN, CDR2 SYDVKM. The CDR3 length is 14 residues. The junction had 2 bases not matched to a gene; V was cut back by 4 bases and J by 3 bases. The CDR3 DNA reads TGTGCCAGCAGTTGGGACAGACCTAATGAAAAACTGTTTTTT. Its protein product is CASSWDRPNEKLFF.

The chain uses TRBV6-5 and TRBJ1-1; 10 positions agree with TRBD1. The CDR3 contains 15 residues. Losses at the gene ends were 5 bases for V and 0 bases for J; bases not matched to a gene: 3. The germline gives CDR1 MNHEY, CDR2 SVGAGI. DNA for the CDR3: TGTGCCAGCAGTCCGGGACAGGGGCTGAACACTGAAGCTTTCTTT. Translation: CASSPGQGLNTEAFF.

The count of this clone is one. The chain recombines TRBV30 with TRBJ1-1; no clear D. The CDR3 has 11 residues. Per germline, CDR1 GTSNPN and CDR2 SVGIG (reference sequence). Trimming took off 3 bases at V and 8 bases at J, with 10 bases between the two ends. CDR3 bases: TGTGCCTGGAGCCCCGGGATGGAAGCTTTCTTT. This translates into CAWSPGMEAFF.

V and J are TRBV27 and TRBJ2-5, with D tentatively TRBD2 (7 bases). From germline, CDR1 is MNHEY and CDR2 SMNVEV (reference sequence). Deletions cut 0 bases from V and 7 bases from J, with 15 bases between. CDR3 length: 15 amino acids. CDR3 region: CASSLSGGAQGTQYF. Here the CDR3 DNA reads TGTGCCAGCAGTTTATCGGGGGGGGCGCAGGGGACCCAGTACTTC.

The V gene is TRBV5-1, the J gene TRBJ2-7; maybe TRBD2 (5 bases). The CDR3 runs to 15 residues. Germline loops: CDR1 SGHRS, CDR2 YFSETQ. Trimming left V 0 bases short and J 2 bases short, with 12 bases between. CDR3: CASSLVEERPYEQYF. CDR3 DNA sequence: TGCGCCAGCAGCTTGGTCGAGGAGCGGCCCTACGAGCAGTACTTC.

The rearrangement uses TRBV7-2 and TRBJ1-5; 8 bases are a match to TRBD1. In germline, CDR1 is SGHTA, CDR2 FQGNSA. The V and J ends lost 2 bases and 5 bases, in that order; junction bases with no gene match: 8. The CDR3 consists of 16 residues. CDR3 in amino acids: CASSLNGQGADQPQHF. The CDR3 DNA follows: TGTGCCAGCAGCTTAAATGGTCAGGGGGCGGATCAGCCCCAGCATTTT. Full variable domain (remainder filled in from reference TRBV7-2 and TRBJ1-5): GAGVSQSPSNKVTEKGKDVELRCDPISGHTALYWYRQSLGQGLEFLIYFQGNSAPDKSGLPSDRFSAERTGGSVSTLTIQRTQQEDSAVYLCASSLNGQGADQPQHFGDGTRLSIL.

This clone has a single count. This chain joins TRBV19 and TRBJ1-5, with D tentatively TRBD1 (6 bases). The germline V gene has CDR1 LNHDA and CDR2 SQIVND (reference sequence). The CDR3 runs to 15 residues. Trimming took 7 bases from V and 0 from J, leaving 13 bases between them. The CDR3 region is CASTRTGYSNQPQHF. The CDR3 DNA reads TGTGCCAGTACCCGAACAGGGTATAGCAATCAGCCCCAGCATTTT.

The chain uses TRBV28 and TRBJ2-3; 8 nucleotides line up with TRBD1. J lost 3 bases, V lost 3 bases, and 2 bases had no gene match. This CDR3 has 14 residues. The germline gives CDR1 MDHEN, CDR2 SYDVKM. CDR3 sequence (DNA): TGTGCCAGCAGTTTCCAGGGGGCAACAGATACGCAGTATTTT. This codes for CASSFQGATDTQYF.

Ten or more counts support this clone. This sequence joins TRBV2 and TRBJ1-2; D perhaps matches TRBD1 (6 bases). This CDR3 is built from 14 residues. The V and J ends lost 5 bases and 4 bases respectively, with 14 bases between them. Germline V gene data show CDR1 as SNHLY and CDR2 as FYNNEI. CDR3 region: CASSFTGISYGYTF. As DNA, the CDR3 is TGTGCCAGCAGTTTCACAGGGATCTCCTATGGCTACACCTTC.

The rearrangement uses TRBV10-3 and TRBJ2-3; TRBD2 agrees at 7 bases. The CDR3 has 14 residues. After removal of 4 bases from V and 4 bases from J, the junction contained 5 bases not matched to a gene. Germline values: CDR1 ENHRY, CDR2 SYGVKD. As DNA, the CDR3 is TGTGCCATCAGTGGCGGGGGAACCGCAGATACGCAGTATTTT. Its translation: CAISGGGTADTQYF.

This clone was recorded a few times. The V call is TRBV7-6, the J call TRBJ1-1; tentatively, D is TRBD1 (5 bases). Germline-derived CDR1 and CDR2 are SGHVS and FNYEAQ. Trimming stripped 0 bases from V and 3 bases from J, with 8 bases between. The CDR3 length is 14 residues. The CDR3 region has the DNA TGTGCCAGCAGCTTAGCCGTAGGGGACACTGAAGCTTTCTTT. It yields the protein CASSLAVGDTEAFF.

This chain joins TRBV11-2 and TRBJ1-2; 12 bases agree with TRBD1. The CDR3 is 16 residues long. V gave up 6 bases and J gave up 4 bases; unmatched junction bases: 9. Germline CDR1 is SGHAT and CDR2 is FQNNGV. The CDR3: CASRGTGGVSPYGYTF. The CDR3 DNA follows: TGTGCCAGCAGAGGGACAGGGGGCGTCAGTCCCTATGGCTACACCTTC. The whole variable domain, remainder taken from reference TRBV11-2 and TRBJ1-2, is EAGVAQSPRYKIIEKRQSVAFWCNPISGHATLYWYQQILGQGPKLLIQFQNNGVVDDSQLPKDRFSAERLKGVDSTLKIQPAKLEDSAVYLCASRGTGGVSPYGYTFGSGTRLTVV.

This clone was seen only a few times. The V call is TRBV6-5, the J call TRBJ1-3, with 7 positions matching TRBD1. Germline assignment: CDR1 MNHEY and CDR2 SVGAGI. With V trimmed by 5 bases and J by 5 bases, 3 bases remained unmatched. This CDR3 contains 13 residues. The CDR3 DNA reads TGTGCCAGCAGTCAACAGGGGAGAAACACCATATATTTT. It translates to CASSQQGRNTIYF.

V gene TRBV5-4 combines with J gene TRBJ2-5; TRBD2 might be the D (6 bases). Trimming stripped 0 bases from V and 2 bases from J, with 8 bases between. This CDR3 comprises 14 residues. Germline V gene sequence: CDR1 SGHNT, CDR2 YYREEE (reference sequence). The CDR3 sequence is CASSLGGTQETQYF. DNA of the CDR3: TGTGCCAGCAGCTTGGGTGGGACTCAAGAGACCCAGTACTTC.